This T cell receptor (beta chain) comes out of a study of beta chain features in type 1 diabetes. On the study more broadly: Sorted cell examination encompassed approximately 110 million cells across all samples.

General study points: Across patients, naive, central memory and Treg TCRB repertoires exhibited apparently greater similarity than was observed across healthy donors. For Type 1 diabetes patients, all four CD4+ subsets carried TCRB CDR3s that were moderately but significantly shorter.

J gave up 3 bases and V 6 bases, and 5 bases lay outside the gene matches. Germline V CDR1 and CDR2: WSHSY, SAAADI. This CDR3 comprises 14 residues. Sequencing targeted expressed TCRB transcripts, as all isolated RNA had been reverse transcribed. Produced via immunoSEQ multiplex PCR; TCRdb's table is partial and in-frame only. Of about 410,000 clones listed, 14% are singletons. Points on this clone: Its antigen is currently unknown.

This receptor was identified in a man aged 25 to 40 in good health. What was sequenced was naive CD4+ T cells from blood. The chain joins TRBV10-2 to TRBJ2-1; 7 bases agree with TRBD2. In DNA, the CDR3 is TGCGCCAGCAGCGAGCGGGGCAGCTACAATGAGCAGTTCTTC. This encodes CASSERGSYNEQFF.